A selection of T cell receptor beta chains follows, all from one sample in a study of CXCR3-negative and CXCR3-positive naive CD8 T cells. Each CDR3 protein gets one entry in TCRdb, which reprocessed the 5' RACE reads and gives no DNA. Recorded for this sample: approximately 88,000 distinct CDR3 sequences. Sequencing input: naive CXCR3+ CD8+ T cells from blood. The receptors were sampled from a human donor in good health. Some clones in this sample may be carry-over from other donors' samples. The CDR3 runs from the conserved cysteine through the conserved F or W.

V gene	J gene	CDR3 protein
TRBV20-1	TRBJ2-1	CSARGLYSSYNEQFF
TRBV7-2	TRBJ2-2	CASSWDSYTGELFF
TRBV20-1	TRBJ2-7	CSAIGTRYYEQYF
TRBV28	TRBJ2-7	CASSRQRVPYEQYF
TRBV6-1	TRBJ2-1	CASSTREWVGSYNEQFF
TRBV11-2	TRBJ2-1	CASSLAAAGEYNEQFF
TRBV7-9	TRBJ1-2	CASSSLSSAGRAGYTF
TRBV28	TRBJ2-7	CASRPGQGAYEQYF
TRBV9	TRBJ1-3	CASSVENLSGNTIYF
TRBV15	TRBJ2-5	CATSRDWDLETQYF
TRBV9	TRBJ2-7	CASSVDSARGRYEQYF
TRBV29-1	TRBJ2-5	CSVEIPSGAFEQETQYF
TRBV5-1	TRBJ2-7	CASSSGTGAYEQYF
TRBV14	TRBJ2-7	CASSQSGTSGLLF
TRBV7-8	TRBJ2-7	CASSFLDEQYF
TRBV4-2	TRBJ1-3	CASSQGPSSGNTIYF
TRBV28	TRBJ2-7	CASSLEAGEQYF